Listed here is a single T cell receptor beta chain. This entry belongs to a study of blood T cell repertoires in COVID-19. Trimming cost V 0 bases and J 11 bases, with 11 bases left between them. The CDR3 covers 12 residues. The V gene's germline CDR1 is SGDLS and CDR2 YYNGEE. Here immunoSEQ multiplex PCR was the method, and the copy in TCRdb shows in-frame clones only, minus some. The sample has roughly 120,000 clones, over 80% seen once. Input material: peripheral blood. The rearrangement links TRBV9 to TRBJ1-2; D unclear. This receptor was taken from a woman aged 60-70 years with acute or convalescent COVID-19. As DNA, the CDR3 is TGTGCCAGCAGCGTAGTCGAAGGCAGGTACACCTTC. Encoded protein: CASSVVEGRYTF. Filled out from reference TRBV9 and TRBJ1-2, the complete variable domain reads DSGVTQTPKHLITATGQRVTLRCSPRSGDLSVYWYQQSLDQGLQFLIQYYNGEERAKGNILERFSAQQFPDLHSELNLSSLELGDSALYFCASSVVEGRYTFGSGTRLTVV.